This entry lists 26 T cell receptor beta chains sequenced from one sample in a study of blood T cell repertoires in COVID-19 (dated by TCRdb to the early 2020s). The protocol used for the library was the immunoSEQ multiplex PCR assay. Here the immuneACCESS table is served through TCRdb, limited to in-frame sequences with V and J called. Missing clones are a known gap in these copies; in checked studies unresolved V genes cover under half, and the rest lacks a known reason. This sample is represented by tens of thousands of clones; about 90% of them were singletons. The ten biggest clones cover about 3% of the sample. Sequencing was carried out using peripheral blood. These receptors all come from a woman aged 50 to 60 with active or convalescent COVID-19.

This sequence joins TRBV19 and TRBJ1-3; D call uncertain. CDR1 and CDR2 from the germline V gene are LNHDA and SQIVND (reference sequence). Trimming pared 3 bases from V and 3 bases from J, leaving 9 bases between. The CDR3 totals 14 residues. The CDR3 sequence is CASSIVVRGNTIYF. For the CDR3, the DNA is TGTGCCAGTAGTATCGTTGTCCGTGGAAACACCATATATTTT.

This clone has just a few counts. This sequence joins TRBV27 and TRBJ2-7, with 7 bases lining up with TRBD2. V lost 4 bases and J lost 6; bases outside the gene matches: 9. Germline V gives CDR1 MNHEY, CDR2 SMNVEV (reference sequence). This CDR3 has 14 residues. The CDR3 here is CASSWSSGGLEQYF. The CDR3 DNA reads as TGTGCCAGCAGTTGGTCTAGCGGAGGACTCGAGCAGTACTTC.

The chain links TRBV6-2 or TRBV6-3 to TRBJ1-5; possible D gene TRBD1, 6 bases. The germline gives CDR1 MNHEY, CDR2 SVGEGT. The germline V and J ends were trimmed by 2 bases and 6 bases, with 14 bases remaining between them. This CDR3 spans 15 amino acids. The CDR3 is CASSYDNRVGQPQHF. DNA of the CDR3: TGTGCCAGCAGTTACGATAACAGGGTGGGTCAGCCCCAGCATTTT.

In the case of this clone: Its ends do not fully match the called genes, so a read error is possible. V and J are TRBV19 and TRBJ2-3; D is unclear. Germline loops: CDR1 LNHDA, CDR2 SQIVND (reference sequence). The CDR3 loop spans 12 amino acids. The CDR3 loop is CASSIDRGTQYF. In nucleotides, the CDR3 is TGTGCCAGTAGCATAGATAGAGGTACGCAGTATTTT.

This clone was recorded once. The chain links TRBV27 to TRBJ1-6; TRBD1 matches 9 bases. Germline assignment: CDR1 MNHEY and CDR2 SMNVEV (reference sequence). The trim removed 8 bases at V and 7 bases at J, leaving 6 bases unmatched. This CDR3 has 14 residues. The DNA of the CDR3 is TGTGCCAGCGCCCTAGGGACAGGGAATTCACCCCTCCACTTT. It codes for CASALGTGNSPLHF.

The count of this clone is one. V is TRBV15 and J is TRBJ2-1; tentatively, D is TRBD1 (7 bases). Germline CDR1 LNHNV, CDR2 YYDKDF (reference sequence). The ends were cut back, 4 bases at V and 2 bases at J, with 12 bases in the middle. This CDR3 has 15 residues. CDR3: CATSMEGAAYNEQFF. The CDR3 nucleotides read TGTGCCACCAGCATGGAGGGGGCCGCCTACAATGAGCAGTTCTTC.

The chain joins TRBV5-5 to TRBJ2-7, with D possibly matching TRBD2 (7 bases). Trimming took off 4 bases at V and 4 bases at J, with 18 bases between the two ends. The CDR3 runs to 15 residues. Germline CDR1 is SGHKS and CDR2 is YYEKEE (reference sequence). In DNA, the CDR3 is TGTGCCAGCAGCGAGGGGGGGAGGCCCAGTTACGAGCAGTACTTC. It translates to CASSEGGRPSYEQYF.

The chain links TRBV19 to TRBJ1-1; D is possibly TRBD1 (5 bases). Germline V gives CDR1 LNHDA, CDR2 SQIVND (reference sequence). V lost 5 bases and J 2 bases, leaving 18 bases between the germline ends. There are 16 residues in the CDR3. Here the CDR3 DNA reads TGTGCCAGTAGTCCCCTCAGGGTATCCCCTAACACTGAAGCTTTCTTT. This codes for CASSPLRVSPNTEAFF. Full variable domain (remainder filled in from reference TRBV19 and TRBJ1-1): DGGITQSPKYLFRKEGQNVTLSCEQNLNHDAMYWYRQDPGQGLRLIYYSQIVNDFQKGDIAEGYSVSREKKESFPLTVTSAQKNPTAFYLCASSPLRVSPNTEAFFGQGTRLTVV.

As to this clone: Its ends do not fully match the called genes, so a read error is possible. CDR3 amino acids: CASRLTGGTAFF. Here the CDR3 DNA reads TGTGCCAGCCGTTTAACGGGGGGGACGGCTTTCTTT. The V and J genes are TRBV27 and TRBJ1-1, with D possibly TRBD1 on 5 matching bases. In germline, CDR1 is MNHEY, CDR2 SMNVEV (reference sequence). The CDR3 contains 12 residues.

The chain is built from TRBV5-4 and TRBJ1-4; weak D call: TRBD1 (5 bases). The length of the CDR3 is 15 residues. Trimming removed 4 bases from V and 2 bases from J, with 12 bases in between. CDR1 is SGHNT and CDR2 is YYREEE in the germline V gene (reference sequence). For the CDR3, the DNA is TGTGCCAGCAGCACTGGGGGGGTCACTAATGAAAAACTGTTTTTT. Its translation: CASSTGGVTNEKLFF.

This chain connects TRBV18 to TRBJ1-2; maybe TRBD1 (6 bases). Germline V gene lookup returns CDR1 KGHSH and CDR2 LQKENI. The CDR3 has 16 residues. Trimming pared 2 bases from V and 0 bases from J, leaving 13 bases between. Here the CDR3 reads CASSPVGATANYGYTF. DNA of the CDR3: TGTGCCAGCTCACCAGTGGGGGCGACGGCTAACTATGGCTACACCTTC.

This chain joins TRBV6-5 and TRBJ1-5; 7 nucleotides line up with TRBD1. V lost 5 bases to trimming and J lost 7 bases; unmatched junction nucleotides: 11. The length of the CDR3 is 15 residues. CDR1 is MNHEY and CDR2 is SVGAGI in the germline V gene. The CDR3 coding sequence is TGTGCCAGCAGTCCAGGACAGGTAGGAGGGCAGCCCCAGCATTTT. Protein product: CASSPGQVGGQPQHF.

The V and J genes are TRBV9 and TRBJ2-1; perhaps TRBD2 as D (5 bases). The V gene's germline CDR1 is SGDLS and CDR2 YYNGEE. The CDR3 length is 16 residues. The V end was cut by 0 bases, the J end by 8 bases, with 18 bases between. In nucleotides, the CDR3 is TGTGCCAGCAGCGTAGGAAGGGCCGGGGTTCTCGATGAGCAGTTCTTC. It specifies CASSVGRAGVLDEQFF.

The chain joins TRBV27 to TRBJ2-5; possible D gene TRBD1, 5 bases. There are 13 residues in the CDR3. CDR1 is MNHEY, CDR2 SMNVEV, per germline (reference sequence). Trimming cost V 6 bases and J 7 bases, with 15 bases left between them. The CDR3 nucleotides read TGTGCCAGCAGCGTGGACACCCGAGGGACCCAGTACTTC. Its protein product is CASSVDTRGTQYF.

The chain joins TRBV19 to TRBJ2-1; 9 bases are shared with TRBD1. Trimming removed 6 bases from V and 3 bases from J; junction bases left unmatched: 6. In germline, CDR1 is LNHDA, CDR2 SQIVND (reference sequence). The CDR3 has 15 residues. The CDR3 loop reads CASRTTGGLYNEQFF. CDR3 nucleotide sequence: TGTGCCAGTAGAACGACAGGGGGTCTCTACAATGAGCAGTTCTTC. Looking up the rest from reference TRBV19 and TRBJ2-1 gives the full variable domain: DGGITQSPKYLFRKEGQNVTLSCEQNLNHDAMYWYRQDPGQGLRLIYYSQIVNDFQKGDIAEGYSVSREKKESFPLTVTSAQKNPTAFYLCASRTTGGLYNEQFFGPGTRLTVL.

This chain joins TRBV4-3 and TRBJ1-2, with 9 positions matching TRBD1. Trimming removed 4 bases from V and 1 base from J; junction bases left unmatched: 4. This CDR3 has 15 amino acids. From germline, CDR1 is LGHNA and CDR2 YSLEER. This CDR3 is CASSPGTGINYGYTF. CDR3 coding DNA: TGCGCCAGCAGCCCCGGGACAGGGATTAACTATGGCTACACCTTC.

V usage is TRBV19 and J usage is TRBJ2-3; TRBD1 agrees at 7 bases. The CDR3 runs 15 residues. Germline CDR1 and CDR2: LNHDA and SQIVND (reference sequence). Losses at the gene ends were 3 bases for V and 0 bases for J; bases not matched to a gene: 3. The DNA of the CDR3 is TGTGCCAGTAGTATGTACAGGGGCAGCACAGATACGCAGTATTTT. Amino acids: CASSMYRGSTDTQYF.

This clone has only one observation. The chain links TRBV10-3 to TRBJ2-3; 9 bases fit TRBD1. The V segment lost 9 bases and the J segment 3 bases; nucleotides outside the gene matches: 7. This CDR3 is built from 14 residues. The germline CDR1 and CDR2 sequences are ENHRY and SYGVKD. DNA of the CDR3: TGTGCCATGGCTGCACAGGGGGCAACAGATACGCAGTATTTT. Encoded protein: CAMAAQGATDTQYF.

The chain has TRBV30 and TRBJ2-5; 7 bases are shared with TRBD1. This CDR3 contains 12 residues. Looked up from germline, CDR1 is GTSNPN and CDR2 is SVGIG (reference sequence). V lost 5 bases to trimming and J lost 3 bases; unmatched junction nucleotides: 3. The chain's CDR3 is CAWHRGKETQYF. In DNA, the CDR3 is TGTGCCTGGCACAGGGGCAAAGAGACCCAGTACTTC.

CDR3 bases: TGTGCCAGCACCCCGGGACAGGTCACTGGGGCCAACGTCCTGACTTTC. Its translation is CASTPGQVTGANVLTF. This chain uses TRBV6-6 with TRBJ2-6; 8 bases map to TRBD1. Germline CDR1 reads MNHNY; CDR2 reads SVGAGI (reference sequence). The V and J ends lost 7 bases and 2 bases, in that order; junction bases with no gene match: 7. The CDR3 sequence is 16 residues long.

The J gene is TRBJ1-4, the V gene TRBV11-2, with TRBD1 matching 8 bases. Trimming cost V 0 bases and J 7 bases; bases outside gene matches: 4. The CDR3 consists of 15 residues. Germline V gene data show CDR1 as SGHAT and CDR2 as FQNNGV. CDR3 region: CASSLDRGQGEKLFF. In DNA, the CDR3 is TGTGCCAGCAGCTTAGATAGAGGACAGGGTGAAAAACTGTTTTTT.

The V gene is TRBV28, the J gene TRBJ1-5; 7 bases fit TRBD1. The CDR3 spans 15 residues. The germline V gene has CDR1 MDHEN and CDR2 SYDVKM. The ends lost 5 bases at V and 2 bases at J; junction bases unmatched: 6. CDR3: CASSRQGMGNQPQHF. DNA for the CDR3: TGTGCCAGCAGTAGACAGGGTATGGGCAATCAGCCCCAGCATTTT.

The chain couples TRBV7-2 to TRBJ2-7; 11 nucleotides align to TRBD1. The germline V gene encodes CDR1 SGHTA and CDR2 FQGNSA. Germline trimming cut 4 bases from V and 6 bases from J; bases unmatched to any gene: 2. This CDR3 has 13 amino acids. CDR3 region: CASSSGTGGEQYF. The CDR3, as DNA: TGTGCCAGCAGCTCCGGGACAGGGGGCGAGCAGTACTTC.

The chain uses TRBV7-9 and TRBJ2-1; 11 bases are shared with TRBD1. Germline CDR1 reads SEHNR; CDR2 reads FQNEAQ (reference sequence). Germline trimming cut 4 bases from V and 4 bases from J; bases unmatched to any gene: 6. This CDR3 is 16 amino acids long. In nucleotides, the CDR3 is TGTGCCAGCAGCTGGCCTCGGGACAGGGGGTACAATGAGCAGTTCTTC. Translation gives CASSWPRDRGYNEQFF.

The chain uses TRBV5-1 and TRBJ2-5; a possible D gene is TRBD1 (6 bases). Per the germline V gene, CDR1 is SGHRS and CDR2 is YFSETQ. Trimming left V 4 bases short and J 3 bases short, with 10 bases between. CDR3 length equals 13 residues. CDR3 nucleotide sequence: TGCGCCAGCAGCCCAGGACAGAAAGAGACCCAGTACTTC. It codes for CASSPGQKETQYF.

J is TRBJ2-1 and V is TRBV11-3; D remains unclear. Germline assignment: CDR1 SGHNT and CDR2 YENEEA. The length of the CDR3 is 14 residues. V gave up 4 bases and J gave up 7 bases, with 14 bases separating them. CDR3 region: CASSSVSRPNEQFF. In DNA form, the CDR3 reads TGTGCCAGCAGCTCTGTTTCCCGTCCGAATGAGCAGTTCTTC.